Below, one T cell receptor beta chain is given with its context. Its antigen is unknown. Germline V gives CDR1 MDHEN, CDR2 SYDVKM. The V gene end was trimmed by 7 bases and the J gene end by 4 bases; junction bases not matched to a gene: 6. This CDR3 contains 14 residues. The data derive from a study of shared clonotypes between healthy human individuals. Whole-study results and caveats: Sharing across several donors was seen in 4% to 6.5% of naive CD4 clonotypes. Estimated clonotype richness was generally higher in naive than memory subsets.

The table came from immunoSEQ multiplex PCR; TCRdb's copy has only in-frame clones and leaves some out. The table records around 1.5 million clones, 98% of them present only once. The study enrolled healthy HIV-negative adults without recent acute infections or vaccinations as donors. Material for sequencing was naive CD4+ T cells sorted from blood. The subset denotes: CD45RA+ positively selected. This chain uses TRBV28 with TRBJ1-1, with 10 bases identical to TRBD1. This receptor was obtained from a man aged 30-40 years in good health. The CDR3 protein is CASIRTGGSTEAFF. DNA for the CDR3: TGTGCCAGCATCAGGACAGGGGGGAGCACTGAAGCTTTCTTT.